Listed here are 21 T cell receptor beta chains from one sample, sequenced in a study of CD8 T cells in ankylosing spondylitis. Study results and limitations: Typical of ankylosing spondylitis blood, it appeared, was a TCR beta motif of roughly eight highly homologous variants.

TCRdb independently ran MiXCR on the 5' RACE reads; one entry per CDR3 protein. The sample shows about 750,000 distinct CDR3 sequences, 15% to 20% of them seen only once. No cognate antigen is known for these TCRs. The specimen sequenced was blood, either unsorted or a sorted T cell fraction (not recorded which). The source is a male donor with ankylosing spondylitis.

The table lists this clonotype with a few counts. The chain joins TRBV6-4 to TRBJ2-2, with 8 bases aligning to TRBD2. The V and J ends lost 8 bases and 4 bases, in that order; junction bases with no gene match: 3. The CDR3 is made up of 13 amino acids. Germline-derived CDR1 and CDR2 are MRHNA and SNTAGT. The CDR3 reads CASRLASTGELFF. DNA for the CDR3: TGTGCCAGCCGACTAGCGAGCACCGGGGAGCTGTTTTTT.

This clonotype showed up just a few times. The chain has TRBV3-1 and TRBJ2-3; D may be TRBD1 (6 bases). The CDR3 sequence is 17 residues long. V gave up 6 bases and J gave up 1 base, with 20 bases separating them. CDR1 is LGHDT and CDR2 is YNNKEL in the germline V gene (reference sequence). CDR3 nucleotides: TGTGCCAGCAGTGCCAGGGGAAGGGGCTTGGGCACAGATACGCAGTATTTT. This encodes CASSARGRGLGTDTQYF.

V gene TRBV4-3 combines with J gene TRBJ2-3; D ambiguous. Germline CDR1 LGHNA, CDR2 YSLEER. Trimming pared 1 base from V and 1 base from J, leaving 9 bases between. The CDR3 is 15 residues long. CDR3 DNA: TGCGCCAGCAGCCAAGGGTACGCGGGCACAGATACGCAGTATTTT. Amino acid sequence: CASSQGYAGTDTQYF.

The chain is built from TRBV27 and TRBJ2-7; D is ambiguous. Deletions cut 7 bases from V and 2 bases from J, with 12 bases between. Germline CDR1 and CDR2: MNHEY and SMNVEV (reference sequence). CDR3 size: 13 residues. The CDR3 region is CASTHGPTYEQYF. As DNA, the CDR3 is TGTGCCAGCACCCACGGGCCGACCTACGAGCAGTACTTC.

The chain recombines TRBV20-1 with TRBJ1-6; perhaps TRBD1 as D (6 bases). Trimming stripped 6 bases from V and 10 bases from J, with 13 bases between. There are 12 residues in the CDR3. From germline, CDR1 is DFQATT and CDR2 SNEGSKA (reference sequence). CDR3 DNA: TGCAGTGCGCGGGACAACCAGTCACCCCTCCACTTT. This encodes CSARDNQSPLHF.

This clonotype came up a few times. The chain couples TRBV20-1 to TRBJ2-5; TRBD2 is a possible D gene (6 bases). V lost 1 base and J 2 bases, leaving 14 bases between the germline ends. The CDR3 runs 15 residues. Per germline, CDR1 DFQATT and CDR2 SNEGSKA (reference sequence). The CDR3 loop is CSARGWGVKQETQYF. CDR3 nucleotides: TGCAGTGCTAGAGGGTGGGGGGTCAAACAAGAGACCCAGTACTTC.

This clonotype was counted at least ten times. This chain uses TRBV24-1 with TRBJ2-7; TRBD2 might be the D (6 bases). The V gene's germline CDR1 is KGHDR and CDR2 SFDVKD. Trimming shortened V by 9 bases and J by 3 bases, and 23 bases separated the two germline ends. This CDR3 comprises 16 residues. CDR3 sequence reads: CATYSHLGTGSYEQYF. DNA for the CDR3: TGTGCCACCTACTCTCACCTAGGGACCGGGAGCTACGAGCAGTACTTC.

Many counts were recorded for this clonotype. The rearrangement joins TRBV21-1 to TRBJ2-1; the table gives TRBD2 as D, unverified against the DNA. TRBV21-1 is reported as a pseudogene. The CDR3 runs 15 residues. CDR3 bases: TGTGCCAGCAGGGATACTAGCGGCTCCGACAATGAGCAGTTCTTC. Translation: CASRDTSGSDNEQFF.

This clonotype has just a few counts. The gene calls are TRBV20-1 and TRBJ2-1, with 12 bases lining up with TRBD2. Germline CDR1 reads DFQATT; CDR2 reads SNEGSKA (reference sequence). CDR3 length: 15 residues. V dropped 4 bases and J dropped 6; count of bases not matched to a gene: 7. The CDR3: CSATRLAGDLNEQFF. DNA of the CDR3: TGCAGTGCTACCCGACTAGCGGGAGACCTCAATGAGCAGTTCTTC.

The CDR3: CAISEEGAQHQPQHF. CDR3 nucleotides: TGTGCCATCAGTGAGGAGGGGGCCCAACATCAGCCCCAGCATTTT. The rearrangement joins TRBV10-3 to TRBJ1-5; TRBD1 matches 7 bases. The V gene's germline CDR1 is ENHRY and CDR2 SYGVKD. V trimming: 2 bases; J trimming: 5 bases; junction bases outside the gene matches: 6. The CDR3 is made up of 15 amino acids.

This clonotype has ten or more counts. The V and J genes are TRBV12-3 or TRBV12-4 and TRBJ2-2; D perhaps matches TRBD2 (6 bases). This CDR3 spans 15 amino acids. Trimming took 6 bases from V and 2 from J, leaving 13 bases between them. CDR3 nucleotides: TGTGCCAGCAGCCGGCCGGGACTCAACACCGGGGAGCTGTTTTTT. As protein: CASSRPGLNTGELFF.

Here the CDR3 reads CASSQVSDHEKLFF. The CDR3 DNA sequence: TGCGCCAGCAGCCAAGTGAGTGATCATGAAAAACTGTTTTTT. The rearrangement links TRBV4-1 to TRBJ1-4; D is uncertain. This CDR3 has 14 amino acids. The germline V and J ends were trimmed by 1 base and 6 bases, with 9 bases remaining between them. Germline V gene lookup returns CDR1 MGHRA and CDR2 YSYEKL.

This clonotype turned up a few times. The V and J genes are TRBV6-5 and TRBJ1-2; D perhaps matches TRBD1 (6 bases). V gave up 5 bases and J gave up 8 bases, with 15 bases separating them. Germline CDR1 MNHEY, CDR2 SVGAGI. This CDR3 contains 13 residues. CDR3 in amino acids: CASSIQDSLGYTF. In DNA, the CDR3 is TGTGCCAGCAGTATACAGGACAGTCTAGGCTACACCTTC.

V is TRBV9 and J is TRBJ2-1, with 13 bases aligning to TRBD2. The CDR3 is 15 residues long. Germline CDR1 SGDLS, CDR2 YYNGEE. Trimming removed 4 bases from V and 8 bases from J; junction bases left unmatched: 6. CDR3 sequence: CASSSTSGRIDEQFF. The CDR3 DNA follows: TGTGCCAGCAGCTCGACTAGCGGGAGGATCGATGAGCAGTTCTTC.

This clonotype was counted a few times. At one boundary the junction diverges from the germline segment, which might be a read error. CDR3 in DNA: TGTGCCAGCAGCACTGGACTGAGGCAAGATATGGATTTT. Its translation is CASSTGLRQDMDF. The genes are TRBV7-9 and TRBJ1-3; D unresolved. The CDR3 covers 13 residues. CDR1 is SEHNR, CDR2 FQNEAQ, per germline (reference sequence).

This clonotype was seen only a few times. This chain joins TRBV4-1 and TRBJ2-7; 14 nucleotides align to TRBD2. After removal of 1 base from V and 3 bases from J, the junction contained 2 bases not matched to a gene. The germline CDR1 and CDR2 sequences are MGHRA and YSYEKL. The CDR3 covers 16 residues. The CDR3 loop is CASSQVGLAGVYEQYF. The CDR3, as DNA: TGCGCCAGCAGCCAAGTGGGACTAGCGGGAGTCTACGAGCAGTACTTC.

The V gene is TRBV20-1, the J gene TRBJ1-5; 8 bases are a match to TRBD1. The ends lost 6 bases at V and 5 bases at J; junction bases unmatched: 6. The CDR3 contains 13 residues. Germline loops: CDR1 DFQATT, CDR2 SNEGSKA (reference sequence). CDR3 region: CSAGTGGDQPQHF. In nucleotides, the CDR3 is TGCAGTGCCGGGACAGGAGGGGATCAGCCCCAGCATTTT.

The V and J genes are TRBV7-3 and TRBJ2-1; the match to TRBD2 covers 9 bases. The germline V gene encodes CDR1 SGHTA and CDR2 FQGTGA. This CDR3 spans 16 amino acids. J lost 2 bases, V lost 5 bases, and 7 bases had no gene match. CDR3 residues: CASSVSGRGTYNEQFF. CDR3 DNA: TGTGCCAGCAGCGTTAGCGGGAGAGGTACCTACAATGAGCAGTTCTTC.

This clonotype was counted between two and nine times. The chain carries TRBV7-9 and TRBJ2-3; 9 bases align to TRBD1. This CDR3 has 15 residues. With V trimmed by 8 bases and J by 0 bases, 6 bases remained unmatched. Germline V gives CDR1 SEHNR, CDR2 FQNEAQ (reference sequence). The CDR3 DNA reads as TGTGCCAGCGGGGGACAGGGAATAAGCACAGATACGCAGTATTTT. It translates to CASGGQGISTDTQYF.

This clonotype has just a few counts. The gene calls are TRBV3-1 and TRBJ2-2; weak D call: TRBD2 (6 bases). The CDR3 contains 18 residues. Deletions cut 0 bases from V and 1 base from J, with 15 bases between. The germline gives CDR1 LGHDT, CDR2 YNNKEL (reference sequence). The CDR3 bases are TGTGCCAGCAGCCAAGATTGGGGGGACGTTTGGAACACCGGGGAGCTGTTTTTT. This gives the protein CASSQDWGDVWNTGELFF.

This sequence joins TRBV11-2 and TRBJ2-7; D is unresolved. Germline values: CDR1 SGHAT, CDR2 FQNNGV. The V end was cut by 5 bases, the J end by 2 bases, with 10 bases between. The CDR3 runs to 13 residues. The CDR3 is CASSASSAYEQYF. As DNA, the CDR3 is TGTGCCAGCAGCGCGAGTTCAGCCTACGAGCAGTACTTC.